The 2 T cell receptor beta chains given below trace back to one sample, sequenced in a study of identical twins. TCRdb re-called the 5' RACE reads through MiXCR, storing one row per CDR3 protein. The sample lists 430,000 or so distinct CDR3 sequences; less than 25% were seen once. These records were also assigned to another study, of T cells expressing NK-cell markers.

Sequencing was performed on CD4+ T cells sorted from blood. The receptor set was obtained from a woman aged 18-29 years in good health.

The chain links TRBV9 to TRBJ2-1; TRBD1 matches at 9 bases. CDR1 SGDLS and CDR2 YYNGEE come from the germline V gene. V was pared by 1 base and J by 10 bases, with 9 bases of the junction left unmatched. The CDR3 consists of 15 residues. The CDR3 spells CASSVYGGQGSEQFF. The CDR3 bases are TGTGCCAGCAGCGTATACGGGGGACAGGGATCCGAGCAGTTCTTC.

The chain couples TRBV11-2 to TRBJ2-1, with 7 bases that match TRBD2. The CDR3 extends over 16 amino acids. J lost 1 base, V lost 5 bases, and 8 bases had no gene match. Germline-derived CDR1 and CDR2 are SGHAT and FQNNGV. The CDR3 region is CASSPLWGGSYNEQFF. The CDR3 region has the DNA TGTGCCAGCAGCCCCCTTTGGGGGGGGTCCTACAATGAGCAGTTCTTC.